Below are 18 T cell receptor beta chains sequenced from a single sample in a study of blood T cell repertoires in COVID-19 (dated by TCRdb to 2020 to 2021). Library method: the immunoSEQ multiplex PCR assay. Here the immuneACCESS table is served through TCRdb, limited to in-frame sequences with V and J called. Missing clones are a known gap in these copies; in checked studies unresolved V genes cover under half, and the rest lacks a known reason. For this sample there are over 70,000 clones; around 82% appear just once. The ten biggest clones cover 28% of the sample. Sequenced input: peripheral blood. The receptors were gathered from a human donor in a cohort sampled during active COVID-19.

V gene TRBV18 combines with J gene TRBJ2-1; no reliable D call. Per germline, CDR1 KGHSH and CDR2 LQKENI. This CDR3 region has 11 residues. Trimming removed 1 base from V and 10 bases from J, with 5 bases in between. The CDR3 here is CASSPRAEQFF. DNA of the CDR3: TGTGCCAGCTCACCACGAGCCGAGCAGTTCTTC.

This chain links TRBV2 with TRBJ1-2; 7 bases are shared with TRBD1. The V segment lost 6 bases and the J segment 6 bases; nucleotides outside the gene matches: 7. The CDR3 extends over 13 amino acids. Germline values: CDR1 SNHLY, CDR2 FYNNEI. CDR3 in amino acids: CASSGDRVDGYTF. In DNA form, the CDR3 reads TGTGCCAGCAGCGGAGACAGGGTCGATGGCTACACCTTC. The variable domain in full, completed from reference TRBV2 and TRBJ1-2, reads EPEVTQTPSHQVTQMGQEVILRCVPISNHLYFYWYRQILGQKVEFLVSFYNNEISEKSEIFDDQFSVERPDGSNFTLKIRSTKLEDSAMYFCASSGDRVDGYTFGSGTRLTVV.

The gene calls are TRBV7-3 and TRBJ2-1; 7 bases align to TRBD2. The CDR3 is made up of 19 amino acids. CDR1 and CDR2 from the germline V gene are SGHTA and FQGTGA. The V and J ends lost 5 bases and 7 bases, in that order; junction bases with no gene match: 23. The CDR3 region has the DNA TGTGCCAGCAGCCCCTACTGGCGGGGGAGCCCCAGATTCGATAATGAGCAGTTCTTC. Its protein product is CASSPYWRGSPRFDNEQFF.

The table lists this clone with a count of one. The rearrangement joins TRBV28 to TRBJ1-1, with D possibly TRBD1 on 6 matching bases. The CDR3 extends over 15 amino acids. V was cut by 4 bases and J by 0 bases, with 12 bases left in between. The germline gives CDR1 MDHEN, CDR2 SYDVKM. The CDR3 loop is CASSSGARLNTEAFF. In nucleotides, the CDR3 is TGTGCCAGCAGTTCAGGGGCTCGACTGAACACTGAAGCTTTCTTT.

The chain links TRBV11-1 to TRBJ2-3; D may be TRBD1 (6 bases). V gave up 1 base and J gave up 7 bases, with 12 bases separating them. Germline V gene data show CDR1 as SGHAT and CDR2 as FQDESV (reference sequence). The CDR3 is made up of 14 amino acids. The CDR3 loop is CASSLERGMNTQYF. DNA of the CDR3: TGTGCCAGCAGCTTAGAAAGGGGGATGAATACGCAGTATTTT. Based on the CDR3 plus reference TRBV11-1 and TRBJ2-3, the full variable domain is EAEVAQSPRYKITEKSQAVAFWCDPISGHATLYWYRQILGQGPELLVQFQDESVVDDSQLPKDRFSAERLKGVDSTLKIQPAELGDSAMYLCASSLERGMNTQYFGPGTRLTVL.

J is TRBJ2-4 and V is TRBV29-1; 7 bases map to TRBD2. Germline V gene data show CDR1 as SQVTM and CDR2 as ANQGSEA. V was pared by 3 bases and J by 5 bases, with 1 base of the junction left unmatched. This CDR3 is 12 amino acids long. The CDR3 DNA is TGCAGCGTTGACAGCGGGGAAAACATTCAGTACTTC. This gives the protein CSVDSGENIQYF.

V and J are TRBV6-9 and TRBJ1-3, with a possible D match to TRBD1 (6 bases). This CDR3 contains 15 residues. CDR1 and CDR2 (germline): MNHGY, SVAAGI. V gave up 2 bases and J gave up 2 bases, with 10 bases separating them. DNA of the CDR3: TGTGCCAGCAGTTATCGGGACACCGCTGGAAACACCATATATTTT. Its protein product is CASSYRDTAGNTIYF.

V and J are TRBV27 and TRBJ2-7, with TRBD1 as a possible D gene (6 bases). Germline lookup yields CDR1 MNHEY and CDR2 SMNVEV (reference sequence). V lost 6 bases, J lost 0 bases, and 9 bases lay in between. This CDR3 comprises 13 residues. CDR3 bases: TGTGCCAGCAGGACAGGCCGCTCCTACGAGCAGTACTTC. Residues: CASRTGRSYEQYF.

This clone has more than one count but fewer than ten. V and J are TRBV21-1 and TRBJ1-5. TRBV21-1 is flagged as a pseudogene. This CDR3 is built from 17 residues. The CDR3 coding sequence is TGTGCCAGCAGCAACCTCGTCAGGAGGTCTTTTAATCAGCCCCAGCATTTT. It codes for CASSNLVRRSFNQPQHF.

This CDR3 is CASSRSAGGESPLHF. Here the CDR3 DNA reads TGTGCCAGCAGCAGAAGTGCGGGGGGCGAGTCACCCCTCCACTTT. This chain connects TRBV7-2 to TRBJ1-6, with a tentative D call TRBD1 (6 bases). CDR1 and CDR2 (germline): SGHTA, FQGNSA. V gave up 5 bases and J gave up 10 bases, with 18 bases separating them. The CDR3 covers 15 residues.

The count of this clone is one. The chain is built from TRBV4-3 and TRBJ1-5, with D hard to call. The CDR3 has 15 residues. The germline gives CDR1 LGHNA, CDR2 YSLEER. V was clipped by 1 base and J by 12 bases, with 19 bases between them. The CDR3 sequence: CASSQGLGEGSLQHF. The CDR3 bases are TGCGCCAGCAGCCAAGGACTGGGCGAAGGGAGCCTCCAGCATTTT.

This clone was seen only once. The chain recombines TRBV19 with TRBJ1-2; D is unresolved. CDR3 length: 14 residues. Trimming shortened V by 8 bases and J by 3 bases, and 16 bases separated the two germline ends. Germline-derived CDR1 and CDR2 are LNHDA and SQIVND (reference sequence). The CDR3 coding sequence is TGTGCCAGTGGTGTGTCCTGGGCCGACTATGGCTACACCTTC. This encodes CASGVSWADYGYTF.

This chain uses TRBV6-6 with TRBJ2-1, with 9 bases matching TRBD1. Germline V lookup: CDR1 MNHNY, CDR2 SVGAGI (reference sequence). The CDR3 sequence is 16 residues long. V was pared by 5 bases and J by 0 bases, with 5 bases of the junction left unmatched. The CDR3 region has the DNA TGTGCCAGCAGTATTGGACAGGGGAACTCCTACAATGAGCAGTTCTTC. Translating it yields CASSIGQGNSYNEQFF.

The CDR3, as DNA: TGTGCCAGCAGCCACTCCAGGGCTCGGGAGACCCAGTACTTC. Translation gives CASSHSRARETQYF. The V and J genes are TRBV7-9 and TRBJ2-5; tentative D call: TRBD1 (5 bases). V was trimmed by 5 bases and J by 5 bases, leaving 15 bases between them. This CDR3 spans 14 amino acids. The germline CDR1 and CDR2 sequences are SEHNR and FQNEAQ (reference sequence).

The chain uses TRBV5-1 and TRBJ2-1; possible D gene TRBD2, 5 bases. Germline CDR1 and CDR2: SGHRS and YFSETQ. This CDR3 has 13 amino acids. Trimming removed 4 bases at V and 13 bases at J, with 18 bases between. The CDR3 spells CASSLGPQREQFF. The CDR3 coding sequence is TGCGCCAGCAGCCTCGGCCCCCAGAGGGAACAGTTCTTC.

V and J are TRBV15 and TRBJ1-5; D gene unclear. Trimming shortened V by 0 bases and J by 2 bases, and 14 bases separated the two germline ends. The CDR3 is 17 residues long. Germline CDR1 and CDR2: LNHNV and YYDKDF (reference sequence). CDR3 nucleotide sequence: TGTGCCACCAGCAGAGAGCAACAGAGCATGGGCAATCAGCCCCAGCATTTT. It codes for CATSREQQSMGNQPQHF.

The V gene is TRBV10-2, the J gene TRBJ2-7; a weak D match, TRBD1 (5 bases). Deletions cut 7 bases from V and 6 bases from J, with 22 bases between. CDR3 length: 15 amino acids. Germline V lookup: CDR1 WSHSY, CDR2 SAAADI. The CDR3 region has the DNA TGCGCCAGCACTACGATGGACACCCACCATCGCGAGCAGTACTTC. This sequence encodes CASTTMDTHHREQYF.

The V and J genes are TRBV24-1 and TRBJ1-2; no clear D gene. The CDR3 length is 12 residues. The germline CDR1 and CDR2 sequences are KGHDR and SFDVKD. Trimming cost V 5 bases and J 8 bases, with 11 bases left between them. The DNA of the CDR3 is TGTGCCACCAGTGGCCCTGCGGGGGGCTACACCTTC. This gives the protein CATSGPAGGYTF.